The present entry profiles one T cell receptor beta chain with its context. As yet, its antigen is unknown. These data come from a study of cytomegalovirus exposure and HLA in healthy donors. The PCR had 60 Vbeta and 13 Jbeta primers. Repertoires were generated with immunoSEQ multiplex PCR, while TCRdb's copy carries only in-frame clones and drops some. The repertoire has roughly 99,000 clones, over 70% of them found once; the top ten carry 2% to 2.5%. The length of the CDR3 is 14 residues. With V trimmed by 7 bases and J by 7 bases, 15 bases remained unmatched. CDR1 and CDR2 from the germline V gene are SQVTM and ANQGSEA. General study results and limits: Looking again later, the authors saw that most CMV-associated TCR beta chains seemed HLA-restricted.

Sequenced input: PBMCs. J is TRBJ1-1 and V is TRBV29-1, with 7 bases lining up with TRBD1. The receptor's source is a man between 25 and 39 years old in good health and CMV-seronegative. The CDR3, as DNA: TGCAGCGCAGCCCCTATTCTCCGGGACAGTGAAGCTTTCTTT. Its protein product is CSAAPILRDSEAFF.